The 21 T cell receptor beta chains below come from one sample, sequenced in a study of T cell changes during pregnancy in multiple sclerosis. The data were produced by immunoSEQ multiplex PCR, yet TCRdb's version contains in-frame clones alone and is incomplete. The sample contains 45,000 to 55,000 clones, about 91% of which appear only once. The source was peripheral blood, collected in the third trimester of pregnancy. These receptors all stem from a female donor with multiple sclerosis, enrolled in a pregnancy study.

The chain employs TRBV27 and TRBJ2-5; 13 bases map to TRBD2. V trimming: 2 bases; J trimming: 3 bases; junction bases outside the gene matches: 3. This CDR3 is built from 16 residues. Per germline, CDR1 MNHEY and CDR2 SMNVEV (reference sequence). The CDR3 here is CASSLGLAGEEETQYF. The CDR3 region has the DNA TGTGCCAGCAGTTTAGGACTAGCGGGAGAGGAAGAGACCCAGTACTTC.

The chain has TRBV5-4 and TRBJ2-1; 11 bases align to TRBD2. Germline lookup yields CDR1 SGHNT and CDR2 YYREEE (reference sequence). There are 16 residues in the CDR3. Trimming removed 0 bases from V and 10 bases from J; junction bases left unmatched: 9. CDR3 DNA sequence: TGTGCCAGCAGCTTGGTTGGGACTAGCGGAGTCCTCGAGCAGTTCTTC. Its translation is CASSLVGTSGVLEQFF.

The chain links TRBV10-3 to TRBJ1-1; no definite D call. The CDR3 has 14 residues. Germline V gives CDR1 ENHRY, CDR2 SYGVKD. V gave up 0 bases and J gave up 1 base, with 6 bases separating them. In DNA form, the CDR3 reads TGTGCCATCAGTGAGTCGGCCAGGAACACTGAAGCTTTCTTT. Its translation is CAISESARNTEAFF.

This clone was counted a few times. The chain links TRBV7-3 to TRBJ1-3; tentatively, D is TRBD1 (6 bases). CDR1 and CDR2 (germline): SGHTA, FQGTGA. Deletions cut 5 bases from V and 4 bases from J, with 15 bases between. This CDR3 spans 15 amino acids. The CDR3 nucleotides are TGTGCCAGCAGCGTGGACAGCAACTCCGGAAACACCATATATTTT. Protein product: CASSVDSNSGNTIYF. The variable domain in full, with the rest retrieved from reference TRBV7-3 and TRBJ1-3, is GAGVSQTPSNKVTEKGKYVELRCDPISGHTALYWYRQSLGQGPEFLIYFQGTGAADDSGLPNDRFFAVRPEGSVSTLKIQRTERGDSAVYLCASSVDSNSGNTIYFGEGSWLTVV.

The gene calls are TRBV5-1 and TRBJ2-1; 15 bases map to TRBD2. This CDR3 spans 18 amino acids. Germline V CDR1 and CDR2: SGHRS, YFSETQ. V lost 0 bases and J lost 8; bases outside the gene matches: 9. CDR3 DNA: TGCGCCAGCAGCTTGGGCGGACTAGCGGGAGGGCCTAGGGATGAGCAGTTCTTC. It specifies CASSLGGLAGGPRDEQFF.

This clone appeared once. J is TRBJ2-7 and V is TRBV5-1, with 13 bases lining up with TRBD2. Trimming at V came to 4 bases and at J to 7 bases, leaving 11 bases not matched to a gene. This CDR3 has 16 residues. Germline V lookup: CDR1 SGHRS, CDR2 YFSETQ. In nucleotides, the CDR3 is TGCGCCAGCAGCCCGGGACTAGCGGGAAAACGTGAAGAGCAGTACTTC. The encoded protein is CASSPGLAGKREEQYF.

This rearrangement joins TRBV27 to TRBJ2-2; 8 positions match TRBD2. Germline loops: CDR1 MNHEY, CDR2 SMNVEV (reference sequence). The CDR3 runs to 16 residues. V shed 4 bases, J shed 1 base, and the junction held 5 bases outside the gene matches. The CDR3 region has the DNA TGTGCCAGCAGTTCCCGACTAGCGAAGAACACCGGGGAGCTGTTTTTT. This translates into CASSSRLAKNTGELFF.

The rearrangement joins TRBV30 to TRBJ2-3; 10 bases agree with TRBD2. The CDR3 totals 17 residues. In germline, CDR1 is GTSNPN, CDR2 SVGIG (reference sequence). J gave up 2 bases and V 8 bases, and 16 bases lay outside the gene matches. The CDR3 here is CAGKGLAGVVVTDTQYF. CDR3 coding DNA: TGTGCCGGAAAGGGGCTAGCGGGAGTTGTTGTCACAGATACGCAGTATTTT. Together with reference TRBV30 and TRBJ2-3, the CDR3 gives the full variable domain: SQTIHQWPATLVQPVGSPLSLECTVEGTSNPNLYWYRQAAGRGLQLLFYSVGIGQISSEVPQNLSASRPQDRQFILSSKKLLLSDSGFYLCAGKGLAGVVVTDTQYFGPGTRLTVL.

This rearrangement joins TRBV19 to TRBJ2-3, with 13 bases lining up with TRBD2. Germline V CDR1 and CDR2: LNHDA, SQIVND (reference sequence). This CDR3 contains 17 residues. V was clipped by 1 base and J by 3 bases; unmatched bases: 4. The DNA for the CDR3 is TGTGCCAGTAGTATAGGTACGACTAGCGGGAGGACAGATACGCAGTATTTT. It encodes CASSIGTTSGRTDTQYF.

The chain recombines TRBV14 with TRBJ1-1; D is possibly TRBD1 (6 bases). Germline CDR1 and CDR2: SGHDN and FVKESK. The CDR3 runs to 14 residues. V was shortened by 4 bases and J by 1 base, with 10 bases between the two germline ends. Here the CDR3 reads CASSRDIWNTEAFF. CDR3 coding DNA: TGTGCCAGCAGCCGGGACATTTGGAACACTGAAGCTTTCTTT.

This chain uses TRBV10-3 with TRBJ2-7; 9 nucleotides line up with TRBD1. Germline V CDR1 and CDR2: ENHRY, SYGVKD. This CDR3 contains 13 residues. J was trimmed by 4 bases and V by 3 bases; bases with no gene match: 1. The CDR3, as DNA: TGTGCCATCAGTGACGGACAGGGGTACGAGCAGTACTTC. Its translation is CAISDGQGYEQYF.

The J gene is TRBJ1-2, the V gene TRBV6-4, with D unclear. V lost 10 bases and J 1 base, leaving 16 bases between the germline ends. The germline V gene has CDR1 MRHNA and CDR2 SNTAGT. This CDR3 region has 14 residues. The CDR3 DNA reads TGTGCCAACGATCGAGGGCACTGTAACTATGGCTACACCTTC. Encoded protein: CANDRGHCNYGYTF.

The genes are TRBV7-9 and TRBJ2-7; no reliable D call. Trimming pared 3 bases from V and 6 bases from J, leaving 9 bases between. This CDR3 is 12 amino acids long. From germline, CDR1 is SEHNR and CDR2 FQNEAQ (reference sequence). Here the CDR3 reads CASSLSSVEQYF. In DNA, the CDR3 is TGTGCCAGCAGCTTGAGTTCGGTCGAGCAGTACTTC.

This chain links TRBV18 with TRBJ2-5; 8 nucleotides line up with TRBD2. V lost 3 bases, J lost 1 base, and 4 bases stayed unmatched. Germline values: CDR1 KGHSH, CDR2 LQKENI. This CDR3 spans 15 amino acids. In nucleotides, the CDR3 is TGTGCCAGCTCACCGGCTAGCGGGTCCCAAGAGACCCAGTACTTC. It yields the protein CASSPASGSQETQYF.

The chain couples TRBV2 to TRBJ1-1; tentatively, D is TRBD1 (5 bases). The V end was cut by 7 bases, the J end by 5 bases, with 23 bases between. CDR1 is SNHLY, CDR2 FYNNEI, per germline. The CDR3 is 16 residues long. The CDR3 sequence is CASTGGGIRVRTEAFF. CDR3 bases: TGTGCCAGCACCGGGGGGGGAATCAGGGTGCGAACTGAAGCTTTCTTT.

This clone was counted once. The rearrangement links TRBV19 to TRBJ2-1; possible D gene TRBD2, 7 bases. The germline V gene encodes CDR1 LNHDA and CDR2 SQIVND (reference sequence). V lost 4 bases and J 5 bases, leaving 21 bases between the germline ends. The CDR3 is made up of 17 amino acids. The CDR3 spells CASSTPRGGTYHNEQFF. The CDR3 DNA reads TGTGCCAGTAGTACGCCCCGGGGAGGGACATATCACAATGAGCAGTTCTTC.

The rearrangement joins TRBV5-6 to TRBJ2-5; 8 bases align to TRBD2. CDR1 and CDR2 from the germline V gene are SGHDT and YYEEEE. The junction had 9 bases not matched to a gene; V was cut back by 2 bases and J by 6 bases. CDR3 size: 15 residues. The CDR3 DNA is TGTGCCAGCAGCTTTGGCGGGAGGAGGCCAAAGACCCAGTACTTC. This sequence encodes CASSFGGRRPKTQYF.

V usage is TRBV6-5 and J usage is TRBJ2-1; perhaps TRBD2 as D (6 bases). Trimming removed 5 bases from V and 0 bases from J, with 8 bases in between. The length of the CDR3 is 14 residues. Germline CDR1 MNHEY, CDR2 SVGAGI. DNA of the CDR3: TGTGCCAGCAGTGGTAGCGGCTCCTACAATGAGCAGTTCTTC. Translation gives CASSGSGSYNEQFF.

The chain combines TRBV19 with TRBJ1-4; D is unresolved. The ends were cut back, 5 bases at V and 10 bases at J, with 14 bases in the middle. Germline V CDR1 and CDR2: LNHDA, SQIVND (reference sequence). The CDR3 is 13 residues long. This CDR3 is CASSEGRRGKLFF. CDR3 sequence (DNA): TGTGCCAGTAGTGAGGGTAGACGAGGAAAACTGTTTTTT.

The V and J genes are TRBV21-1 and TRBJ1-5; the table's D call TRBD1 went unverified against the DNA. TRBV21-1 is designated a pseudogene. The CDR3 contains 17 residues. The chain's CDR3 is CASSPLPRHYSNQPQHF. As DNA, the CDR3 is TGTGCCAGCAGCCCCCTCCCGCGACATTATAGCAATCAGCCCCAGCATTTT.

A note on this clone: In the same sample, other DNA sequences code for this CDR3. The CDR3 reads CASSYRGRNTEAFF. The CDR3 region has the DNA TGTGCCAGCAGTTACCGAGGGCGGAACACTGAAGCTTTCTTT. The V gene is TRBV6-5, the J gene TRBJ1-1; D is unclear. Germline V gene data show CDR1 as MNHEY and CDR2 as SVGAGI. This CDR3 region has 14 residues. Trimming left V 2 bases short and J 1 base short, with 8 bases between.